Listed here are 10 T cell receptor beta chains from one sample, sequenced in a study of blood T cells in healthy people across ages. For the second PCR, which ran for roughly 6 to 11 cycles, a sample-barcoded 5' primer and a J-beta primer mix were used. TCRdb called the 5' RACE reads again in MiXCR, with one record for every CDR3 protein. The data contain around 990,000 distinct CDR3 sequences, approximately 25% of them seen just once; the ten biggest clones take up about 0.69%. Another study also made use of these data, one on T cells of mothers and their children.

Sequencing was carried out using blood. These receptors were obtained from a girl aged 2 to 10 in good health.

This clonotype was picked up a small number of times. The rearrangement links TRBV4-1 to TRBJ1-4; no definite D call. V was shortened by 2 bases and J by 7 bases, with 5 bases between the two germline ends. The CDR3 contains 12 residues. Germline CDR1 reads MGHRA; CDR2 reads YSYEKL. The CDR3 DNA sequence: TGCGCCAGCAGCCAAATGGGTGAAAAACTGTTTTTT. As protein: CASSQMGEKLFF.

This chain uses TRBV7-2 with TRBJ2-5; D may be TRBD2 (6 bases). Trimming removed 4 bases from V and 2 bases from J, with 14 bases in between. This CDR3 spans 15 amino acids. Germline assignment: CDR1 SGHTA and CDR2 FQGNSA. This chain's CDR3 is CASSYGSGWQETQYF. CDR3 coding DNA: TGTGCCAGCAGCTACGGGAGTGGGTGGCAAGAGACCCAGTACTTC.

CDR3 loop: CSVGGEDYGYTF. In nucleotides, the CDR3 is TGCAGCGTTGGGGGGGAAGACTATGGCTACACCTTC. This rearrangement joins TRBV29-1 to TRBJ1-2; tentatively, D is TRBD1 (5 bases). The germline V and J ends were trimmed by 4 bases and 3 bases, with 9 bases remaining between them. In germline, CDR1 is SQVTM, CDR2 ANQGSEA. The CDR3 extends over 12 amino acids.

The V and J genes are TRBV6-5 and TRBJ2-5; tentatively, D is TRBD1 or TRBD2 (5 bases each). The length of the CDR3 is 13 residues. Germline CDR1 MNHEY, CDR2 SVGAGI. V was trimmed by 6 bases and J by 5 bases, leaving 13 bases between them. CDR3 region: CASSRGERETQYF. The CDR3 DNA reads as TGTGCCAGCAGCCGAGGGGAGCGGGAGACCCAGTACTTC.

This clonotype came up a few times. V and J are TRBV4-1 and TRBJ2-7, with D hard to call. Trimming took 3 bases from V and 5 from J, leaving 11 bases between them. The germline gives CDR1 MGHRA, CDR2 YSYEKL. This CDR3 region has 13 residues. The CDR3 region is CASSHLVRDEQYF. The CDR3 DNA reads as TGCGCCAGCAGCCACCTAGTCCGGGACGAGCAGTACTTC.

This sequence joins TRBV4-1 and TRBJ1-2; TRBD1 is a possible D gene (6 bases). This CDR3 contains 16 residues. CDR1 and CDR2 (germline): MGHRA, YSYEKL. Trimming left V 0 bases short and J 0 bases short, with 11 bases between. The CDR3 region is CASSQDPGAANYGYTF. The CDR3 DNA reads TGCGCCAGCAGCCAAGATCCGGGGGCTGCTAACTATGGCTACACCTTC.

This clonotype was seen more than once but under ten times. CDR3 coding DNA: TGTGCCAGCAGCTTGCCTGGGTACGGAGCTTTCTTT. Protein: CASSLPGYGAFF. The chain is built from TRBV11-3 and TRBJ1-1; D ambiguous. Looked up from germline, CDR1 is SGHNT and CDR2 is YENEEA. V shed 3 bases and J shed 10 bases, with 12 bases lying between them. This CDR3 region has 12 residues.

Here the CDR3 reads CASSTTVGTGVFF. The CDR3 bases are TGTGCCAGCAGCACCACTGTTGGGACAGGGGTATTCTTT. The gene calls are TRBV14 and TRBJ1-1, with TRBD1 identical over 10 bases. The CDR3 totals 13 residues. Per the germline V gene, CDR1 is SGHDN and CDR2 is FVKESK. V gave up 5 bases and J gave up 14 bases; unmatched junction bases: 11.

This clonotype was seen a handful of times. V gene TRBV11-2 combines with J gene TRBJ1-2; D gene unclear. CDR1 and CDR2 (germline): SGHAT, FQNNGV. V lost 1 base and J lost 4, with 10 bases in between. This CDR3 is 14 amino acids long. Here the CDR3 reads CASSLAPDFYGYTF. CDR3 in DNA: TGTGCCAGCAGCTTAGCCCCAGATTTCTATGGCTACACCTTC.

Of note for this clonotype: Its ends do not fully match the called genes, so a read error is possible. The rearrangement uses TRBV10-2 and TRBJ1-1, with D perhaps TRBD1 (5 bases). CDR1 and CDR2 from the germline V gene are WSHSY and SAAADI. The CDR3 has 13 residues. In DNA form, the CDR3 reads TGCACCAGCACCGGACACCCGAACACTGAAGCTTTCTTT. This gives the protein CTSTGHPNTEAFF.